A selection of T cell receptor beta chains follows, all from one sample in a study of T-cell memory formation after mild COVID-19. MiXCR was run by TCRdb on the 5' RACE reads, yielding one entry per CDR3 protein. The sample contains about 340,000 distinct CDR3 sequences, around 15% of which appear only once. Source material: PBMCs or a T cell subset sorted from them (not recorded which). The origin of the receptors is a young man who had mild COVID-19 (a few samples of this study predate the infection). Cell type and time point are not known. Each CDR3 is given with its conserved first and last residue. D genes are given only for firm matches. Not all rows give a size; the values are once, few, many and, for expanded clones, a class.

D	length	V	J	size	DNA	CDR3
-	17	TRBV7-2	TRBJ2-2	-	TGTGCCAGCAGCAGAGACCACGCGGCAGCCGACACCGGGGAGCTGTTTTTT	CASSRDHAAADTGELFF
-	19	TRBV4-3	TRBJ1-2	-	TGCGCCAGCAGCCAAGAAGGGGTTCCGGGCGGGGCGGGGCTCTATGGCTACACCTTC	CASSQEGVPGGAGLYGYTF
-	15	TRBV24-1	TRBJ2-1	-	TGTGCCACCAGTGATTCTGATGGGGGGCACAATGAGCAGTTCTTC	CATSDSDGGHNEQFF
-	15	TRBV4-3	TRBJ2-4	few	TGCGCCAGCAGCCAAGATATTGGGGGGAAAAACATTCAGTACTTC	CASSQDIGGKNIQYF
-	16	TRBV4-3	TRBJ2-5	-	TGCGCCAGCAGCCAAGATCTAGGGGGGAGGCAAGAGACCCAGTACTTC	CASSQDLGGRQETQYF
-	13	TRBV10-3	TRBJ2-5	few	TGTGCCATCAGTGATACTAAAGGGGAGACCCAGTACTTC	CAISDTKGETQYF
-	14	TRBV29-1	TRBJ1-1	few	TGCAGCGTTGGCATCCATCGGGGGAACACTGAAGCTTTCTTT	CSVGIHRGNTEAFF
-	15	TRBV7-2	TRBJ2-3	few	TGTGCCAGCAGCAAAGGGAGAGAGGGTTCGGGTACGCAGTATTTT	CASSKGREGSGTQYF
TRBD1	17	TRBV6-6	TRBJ1-2	-	TGTGCCAGCAGTTACGAGACTGTGGCCGGGACAGGGGGGGGCTACACCTTC	CASSYETVAGTGGGYTF
-	15	TRBV6-6	TRBJ1-4	-	TGTGCCAGCAGTTACTCTAGGACAGTCGATGAAAAACTGTTTTTT	CASSYSRTVDEKLFF
-	14	TRBV2	TRBJ1-1	few	TGTGCCAGCAGTGGTCGGAGGATAAACACTGAAGCTTTCTTT	CASSGRRINTEAFF
TRBD1	15	TRBV5-1	TRBJ2-7	-	TGCGCCAGCAGCACCTCCGGGACAGGGGGCTACGAGCAGTACTTC	CASSTSGTGGYEQYF
-	14	TRBV6-5	TRBJ1-6	few	TGTGCCAGCAGTTTGAGAGGGGCTAATTCACCCCTCCACTTT	CASSLRGANSPLHF
-	14	TRBV9	TRBJ1-2	few	TGTGCCAGCAGCGTAGCGGTGAACAGCTATGGCTACACCTTC	CASSVAVNSYGYTF
-	14	TRBV10-3	TRBJ2-4	few	TGTGCCATCAGTGCCGAGGGTACTAGGGACATTCAGTACTTC	CAISAEGTRDIQYF
-	15	TRBV7-2	TRBJ1-1	few	TGTGCCAGCAGCTTTGAGTATAGGGGGGTCACTGAAGCTTTCTTT	CASSFEYRGVTEAFF
TRBD1	20	TRBV28	TRBJ1-4	-	TGTGCCAGCAGTTTCGTTCTACTTCCGGGACAGGGGGCGCAGGGTGAAAAACTGTTTTTT	CASSFVLLPGQGAQGEKLFF
-	15	TRBV6-5	TRBJ2-5	many	TGTGCCAGCAGTAAGGGGACAGTGGGGGGAGAGACCCAGTACTTC	CASSKGTVGGETQYF
-	16	TRBV24-1	TRBJ2-1	-	TGTGCCACCAGTAATTCAGTTATGGTAACTATCAATGAGCAGTTCTTC	CATSNSVMVTINEQFF
-	13	TRBV19	TRBJ1-5	few	TGTGCCAGTAGCCGACTCAGAAAGGAGCCCCAGCATTTT	CASSRLRKEPQHF
-	14	TRBV7-9	TRBJ1-6	many	TGTGCCAGCAGCTTAGCCGTGCGTATCTCACCCCTCCACTTT	CASSLAVRISPLHF
-	14	TRBV27	TRBJ2-7	few	TGTGCCAGCAGCGTGGGGCGGGGGCCTTACGAGCAGTACTTC	CASSVGRGPYEQYF
-	14	TRBV5-1	TRBJ1-4	-	TGCGCCAGCAGCATTTGGGGGCGGGAGGAAAAACTGTTTTTT	CASSIWGREEKLFF
-	14	TRBV7-2	TRBJ2-5	-	TGTGCCAGCAGCGTATTTTCTAGCGAAGAGACCCAGTACTTC	CASSVFSSEETQYF
-	14	TRBV10-3	TRBJ2-3	-	TGTGCCATCAGCCGCCGGGTTAGCACAGATACGCAGTATTTT	CAISRRVSTDTQYF
TRBD2	15	TRBV27	TRBJ2-3	-	TGTGCCAGCAGTACTCCGGGACTAGCGGAGCATACGCAGTATTTT	CASSTPGLAEHTQYF
-	16	TRBV7-8	TRBJ1-5	few	TGTGCCAGCAGCCCGAGGCGGCAACAAAGCAATCAGCCCCAGCATTTT	CASSPRRQQSNQPQHF
-	12	TRBV29-1	TRBJ2-1	-	TGCAGCGTGGAATTAGTTGGCAATGAGCAGTTCTTC	CSVELVGNEQFF
TRBD1	13	TRBV20-1	TRBJ1-6	few	TGCAGTGCTAGGGGGACAGTAAATTCACCCCTCCACTTT	CSARGTVNSPLHF
-	10	TRBV29-1	TRBJ2-5	few	TGCAGCGTTATTCTTGGGATCCAGTACTTC	CSVILGIQYF
TRBD2	11	TRBV12-3/TRBV12-4	TRBJ2-5	many	TGTGCCAGCACCAGGGAGGGGACCCAGTACTTC	CASTREGTQYF
-	12	TRBV20-1	TRBJ2-3	many	TGCAGTGCTGTCCCCGGGAGCGAGACGCAGTATTTT	CSAVPGSETQYF
TRBD2	13	TRBV20-1	TRBJ2-5	-	TGCAGTGAGAGCGGGGGGACGGGGGAGACCCAGTACTTC	CSESGGTGETQYF
TRBD1	20	TRBV24-1	TRBJ1-1	-	TGTGCCACCCGCTGTATTGGGACAGGGAGGACGTTGAGCTCCTCCAATGAAGCTTTCTTT	CATRCIGTGRTLSSSNEAFF
-	16	TRBV20-1	TRBJ1-5	-	TGCAGTGCTAGAGAGGTAGCGGGCGGTGGCAATCAGCCCCAGCATTTT	CSAREVAGGGNQPQHF
-	14	TRBV18	TRBJ1-4	-	TGTGCCAGCTCAGTCCGGGGGTTTAATGAAAAACTGTTTTTT	CASSVRGFNEKLFF
-	11	TRBV20-1	TRBJ1-1	once	TGCAGTGCTAGTCAAGGGCCCGAAGCTTTCTTT	CSASQGPEAFF
TRBD2	16	TRBV27	TRBJ2-6	-	TGTGCCAGCAGGGGGGGGGATACCTCTGGGGCCAACGTCCTGACTTTC	CASRGGDTSGANVLTF
TRBD1	13	TRBV5-1	TRBJ2-2	few	TGCGCCAGCAGCTACGGACAGGGCGGGGAGCTGTTTTTT	CASSYGQGGELFF
-	16	TRBV3-1	TRBJ2-2	few	TGTGCCAGCAGCCCCTATCGGGACACCTACACCGGGGAGCTGTTTTTT	CASSPYRDTYTGELFF
TRBD1	15	TRBV6-1	TRBJ1-5	few	TGTGCCAGCAGTGATGGGACAGGGTGGGATCAGCCCCAGCATTTT	CASSDGTGWDQPQHF
-	15	TRBV7-2	TRBJ1-5	few	TGTGCCAGCAGCCCCCAGGCGGGGCTAGGGCAGCCCCAGCATTTT	CASSPQAGLGQPQHF
-	17	TRBV13	TRBJ2-3	many	TGTGCCAGCAGCTCCCGCCCGGAGGGGGCTCACACAGATACGCAGTATTTT	CASSSRPEGAHTDTQYF
-	19	TRBV7-2	TRBJ1-4	-	TGTGCCAGCAGCTTAGGGCAGCAAAAAGGATATGCAACTAATGAAAAACTGTTTTTT	CASSLGQQKGYATNEKLFF
TRBD2	17	TRBV4-1	TRBJ2-3	few	TGCGCCAGCAGCCCTCGCCCGGGACTAGCAGTGACAGATACGCAGTATTTT	CASSPRPGLAVTDTQYF